The present T cell receptor beta chain was sequenced within a study of blood T cell repertoires in COVID-19. Clones were sequenced by immunoSEQ multiplex PCR, and TCRdb holds only the in-frame ones, with some missing. The data contain about 200,000 clones, roughly 84% of them seen just once; the ten biggest clones take up about 2%. Trimming shortened V by 3 bases and J by 3 bases, and 11 bases separated the two germline ends. This CDR3 spans 14 amino acids. Germline CDR1 is KGHSH and CDR2 is LQKENI. The material sequenced was peripheral blood. The source of this sequence is a man aged 35-49 years with active or convalescent COVID-19. The rearrangement uses TRBV18 and TRBJ1-1, with unresolved D. CDR3 residues: CASSPQDWDTEAFF. The CDR3 DNA follows: TGTGCCAGCTCACCCCAAGACTGGGACACTGAAGCTTTCTTT.